This TCR beta chain originates from a study of blood T cell repertoires in COVID-19. Whole-study context: The analysed material was cDNA or gDNA that came from T cells, B-cell-depleted T cells, or PBMCs.

The germline V and J ends were trimmed by 0 bases and 2 bases, with 5 bases remaining between them. Germline CDR1 and CDR2: SGHVS and FNYEAQ. The CDR3 runs 13 residues. Original methodology: Estimates of nucleated cell counts were drawn from the amplification of reference gene primers. Profiling relied on immunoSEQ multiplex PCR, and the TCRdb table lists in-frame clones only, not all of them. The DNA gave D and trimming, while V, J and clone size come from that table. This table has about 69,000 clones, roughly 79% appearing once. The V and J genes are TRBV7-6 and TRBJ2-7, with a weak D call TRBD2 (5 bases). What was sequenced was peripheral blood. The TCR originated in a man aged 60-69 years with acute or convalescent COVID-19. The CDR3 coding sequence is TGTGCCAGCAGCTTAGCCGGGACCTACGAGCAGTACTTC. Its protein product is CASSLAGTYEQYF.